The clone carrying this TCR beta chain was recorded a few times. The CDR3 has 15 residues. Germline V CDR1 and CDR2: LGHNT, FRNRAP. Between the trimmed V and J ends, which lost 4 bases and 4 bases, there was a span of 16 bases. This specimen belongs to a study of T cells after yellow fever vaccination. TCRdb redid the calling of the 5' RACE reads with MiXCR, one entry per CDR3 protein. The repertoire consists of roughly 500,000 distinct CDR3 sequences, with around 21% occurring once and the leading ten covering approximately 15%. This sequence originates from a man aged 30 to 45 who received the YFV17D yellow fever vaccine. This chain connects TRBV12-5 to TRBJ2-5; D is possibly TRBD1 (6 bases). Source: PBMCs, taken 15 days after the yellow fever booster vaccination. This chain's CDR3 is CASGSGDGSPETQYF. The CDR3, as DNA: TGTGCTAGTGGTTCAGGGGACGGAAGCCCAGAGACCCAGTACTTC.